The 8 T cell receptor beta chains presented below share a single source sample, sequenced in a study of cytomegalovirus exposure and HLA in healthy donors. The PCR made use of 60 Vbeta and 13 Jbeta primers. Sequencing used immunoSEQ multiplex PCR; TCRdb keeps in-frame clones, though not all of them. Of around 180,000 clones in the sample, about 83% are singletons; the top ten hold around 6.1%. Sequences were obtained from PBMCs. The receptors here all came from a woman in her 30s in good health and CMV-seropositive.

The CDR3 sequence is CASSLVRGAYNEQFF. The CDR3 coding sequence is TGTGCCAGCAGCTTAGTTCGGGGGGCCTACAATGAGCAGTTCTTC. The chain combines TRBV7-6 with TRBJ2-1; TRBD2 matches 7 bases. The germline gives CDR1 SGHVS, CDR2 FNYEAQ. The trim removed 1 base at V and 2 bases at J, leaving 2 bases unmatched. The CDR3 length is 15 residues. The full variable domain, completed using reference TRBV7-6 and TRBJ2-1, is GAGVSQSPRYKVTKRGQDVALRCDPISGHVSLYWYRQALGQGPEFLTYFNYEAQQDKSGLPNDRFSAERPEGSISTLTIQRTEQRDSAMYRCASSLVRGAYNEQFFGPGTRLTVL.

The chain combines TRBV5-1 with TRBJ1-4, with D tentatively TRBD1 (5 bases). V shed 2 bases and J shed 0 bases, with 11 bases lying between them. Germline CDR1 is SGHRS and CDR2 is YFSETQ. CDR3 size: 16 residues. DNA of the CDR3: TGCGCCAGCAGCTTAGGGGCTCATGCAACTAATGAAAAACTGTTTTTT. It specifies CASSLGAHATNEKLFF.

The V and J genes are TRBV6-1 and TRBJ2-2; possibly TRBD1 for D (5 bases). The CDR3 is 13 residues long. Trimming took off 7 bases at V and 7 bases at J, with 13 bases between the two ends. Germline lookup yields CDR1 MNHNS and CDR2 SASEGT. The CDR3 DNA reads TGTGCCAGCATCCAGCTAGGGGTCGGGGAGCTGTTTTTT. Amino acids: CASIQLGVGELFF.

J is TRBJ1-2 and V is TRBV13; 9 bases match TRBD1. Per germline, CDR1 PRHDT and CDR2 FYEKMQ (reference sequence). The CDR3 is made up of 15 amino acids. V was clipped by 4 bases and J by 6 bases; unmatched bases: 9. The CDR3 is CASSSGTGRIDGYTF. CDR3 bases: TGTGCCAGCAGCTCCGGGACAGGGAGGATTGATGGCTACACCTTC.

The V gene is TRBV6-1, the J gene TRBJ1-5; 8 nucleotides align to TRBD1. This CDR3 spans 15 amino acids. Germline V CDR1 and CDR2: MNHNS, SASEGT. V lost 6 bases to trimming and J lost 1 base; unmatched junction nucleotides: 5. The DNA for the CDR3 is TGTGCCAGCAGACAACAGGGGGTGAGCAATCAGCCCCAGCATTTT. Protein product: CASRQQGVSNQPQHF.

The chain combines TRBV4-1 with TRBJ1-4, with D possibly matching TRBD1 (6 bases). The CDR3 has 15 amino acids. V lost 4 bases and J lost 3, with 12 bases in between. The germline gives CDR1 MGHRA, CDR2 YSYEKL. CDR3 nucleotide sequence: TGCGCCAGCAGCCGCAGCAGGGGTTCTAATGAAAAACTGTTTTTT. Translating it yields CASSRSRGSNEKLFF.

The chain employs TRBV27 and TRBJ1-3, with 7 bases lining up with TRBD1. This CDR3 region has 14 residues. Germline V lookup: CDR1 MNHEY, CDR2 SMNVEV (reference sequence). V gave up 4 bases and J gave up 6 bases; unmatched junction bases: 6. CDR3 amino acids: CASSSWGQQNTIYF. DNA of the CDR3: TGTGCCAGCAGTTCCTGGGGACAGCAAAACACCATATATTTT.

V and J are TRBV19 and TRBJ2-5; 8 nucleotides agree with TRBD1. The germline V gene has CDR1 LNHDA and CDR2 SQIVND (reference sequence). There are 14 residues in the CDR3. Trimming at V came to 4 bases and at J to 9 bases, leaving 10 bases not matched to a gene. In DNA form, the CDR3 reads TGTGCCAGTAGTACCGGACAGGGTGGGGAGGCCCAGTACTTC. Encoded protein: CASSTGQGGEAQYF.